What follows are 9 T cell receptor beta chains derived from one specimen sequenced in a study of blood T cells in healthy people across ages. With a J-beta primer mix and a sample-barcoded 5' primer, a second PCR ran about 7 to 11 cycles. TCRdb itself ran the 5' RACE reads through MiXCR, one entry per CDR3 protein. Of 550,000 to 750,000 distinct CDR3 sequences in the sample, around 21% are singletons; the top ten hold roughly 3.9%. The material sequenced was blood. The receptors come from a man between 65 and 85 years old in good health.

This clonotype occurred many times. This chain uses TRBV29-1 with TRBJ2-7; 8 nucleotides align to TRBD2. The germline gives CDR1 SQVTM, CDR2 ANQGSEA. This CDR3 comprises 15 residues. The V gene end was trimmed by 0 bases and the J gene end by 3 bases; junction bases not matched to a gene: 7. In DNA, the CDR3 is TGCAGCGTTGAAGATCGGAGCGGGAGAGGCTACGAGCAGTACTTC. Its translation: CSVEDRSGRGYEQYF.

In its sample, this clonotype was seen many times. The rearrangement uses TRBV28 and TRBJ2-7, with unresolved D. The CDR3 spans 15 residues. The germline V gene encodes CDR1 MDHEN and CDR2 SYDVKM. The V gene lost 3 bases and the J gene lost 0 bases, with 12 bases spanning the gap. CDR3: CASSFTSKFSYEQYF. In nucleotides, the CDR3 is TGTGCCAGCAGTTTTACGTCGAAATTCTCCTACGAGCAGTACTTC.

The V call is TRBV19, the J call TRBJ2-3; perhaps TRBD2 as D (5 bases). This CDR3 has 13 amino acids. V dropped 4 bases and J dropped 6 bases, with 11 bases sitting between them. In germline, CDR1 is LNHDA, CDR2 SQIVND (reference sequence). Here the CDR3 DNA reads TGTGCCAGTAGTAGCACTAGGCTTGATACGCAGTATTTT. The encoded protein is CASSSTRLDTQYF.

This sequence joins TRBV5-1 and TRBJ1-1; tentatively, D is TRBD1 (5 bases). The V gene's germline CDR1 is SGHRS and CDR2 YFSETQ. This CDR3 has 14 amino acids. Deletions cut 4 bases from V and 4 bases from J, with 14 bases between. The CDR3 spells CASSRDDRGTEAFF. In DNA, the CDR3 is TGCGCCAGCAGCCGGGACGACCGAGGCACTGAAGCTTTCTTT.

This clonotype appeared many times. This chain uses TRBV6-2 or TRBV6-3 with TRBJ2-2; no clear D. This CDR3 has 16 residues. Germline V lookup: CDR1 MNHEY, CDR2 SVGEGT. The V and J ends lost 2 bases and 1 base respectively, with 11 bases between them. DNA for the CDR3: TGTGCCAGCAGTTACGCGGCGGTTAAGAACACCGGGGAGCTGTTTTTT. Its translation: CASSYAAVKNTGELFF.

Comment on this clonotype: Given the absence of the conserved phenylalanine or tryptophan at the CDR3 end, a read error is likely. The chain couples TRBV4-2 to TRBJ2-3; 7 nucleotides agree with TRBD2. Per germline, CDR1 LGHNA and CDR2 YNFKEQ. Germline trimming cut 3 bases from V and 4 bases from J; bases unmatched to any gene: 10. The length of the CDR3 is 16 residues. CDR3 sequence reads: CASSQTAGVGADTQYS. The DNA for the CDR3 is TGTGCCAGCAGCCAGACGGCGGGAGTGGGCGCAGATACGCAGTATTCT.

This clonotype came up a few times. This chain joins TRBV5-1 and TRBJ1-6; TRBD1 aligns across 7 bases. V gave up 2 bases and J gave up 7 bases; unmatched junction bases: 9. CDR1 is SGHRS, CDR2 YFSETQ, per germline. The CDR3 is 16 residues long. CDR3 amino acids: CASSFIGGEINSPLHF. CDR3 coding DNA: TGCGCCAGCAGCTTTATAGGGGGCGAGATCAATTCACCCCTCCACTTT.

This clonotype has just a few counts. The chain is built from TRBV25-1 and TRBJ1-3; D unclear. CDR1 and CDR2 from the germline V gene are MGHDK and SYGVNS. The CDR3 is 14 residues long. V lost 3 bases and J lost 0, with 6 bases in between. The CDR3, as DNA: TGTGCCAGCAGTGAGGTGAGCTCTGGAAACACCATATATTTT. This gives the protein CASSEVSSGNTIYF.

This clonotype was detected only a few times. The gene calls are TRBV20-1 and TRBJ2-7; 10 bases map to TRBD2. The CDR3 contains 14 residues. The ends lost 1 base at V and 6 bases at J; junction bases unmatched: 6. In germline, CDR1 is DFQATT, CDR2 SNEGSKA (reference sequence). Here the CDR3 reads CSARVSGRASEQYF. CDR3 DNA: TGCAGTGCTAGAGTAAGCGGGAGGGCCTCCGAGCAGTACTTC.